The 20 T cell receptor beta chains listed next were all sequenced from one sample in a study of blood T cell repertoires in COVID-19. The data were produced by immunoSEQ multiplex PCR, yet TCRdb's version contains in-frame clones alone and is incomplete. The sample yields about 370,000 clones, 90% seen once. The sequencing input was peripheral blood. The source of these receptors is a man younger than 35 with active or convalescent COVID-19.

This chain connects TRBV11-2 to TRBJ1-4; the D gene is possibly TRBD1 (5 bases). CDR3 length: 17 residues. With 1 base removed from V and 12 bases from J, the gap between germline ends came to 24 bases. CDR1 and CDR2 (germline): SGHAT, FQNNGV. The CDR3 DNA reads as TGTGCCAGCAGCTTAGTGGGCGAAGGGGTGCCTAGGGGTGAACTGTTTTTT. It encodes CASSLVGEGVPRGELFF.

A single count supports this clone. For the CDR3, the DNA is TGTGCCAGTACCAGGGCCCGTAACAATGAGCAGTTCTTC. It translates to CASTRARNNEQFF. The chain carries TRBV19 and TRBJ2-1, with D possibly matching TRBD1 (5 bases). V gave up 7 bases and J gave up 5 bases, with 12 bases separating them. CDR1 is LNHDA, CDR2 SQIVND, per germline (reference sequence). The CDR3 covers 13 residues.

The chain recombines TRBV9 with TRBJ2-5; tentative D call: TRBD2 (6 bases). CDR3 length: 12 amino acids. Germline V gene lookup returns CDR1 SGDLS and CDR2 YYNGEE. The V end lost 3 bases, the J end lost 5 bases, and 8 bases lay between the germline ends. The CDR3 loop reads CASSDRGETQYF. CDR3 DNA: TGTGCCAGCAGCGACCGGGGGGAGACCCAGTACTTC.

The chain couples TRBV7-9 to TRBJ2-7, with D perhaps TRBD2 (5 bases). Germline V gene data show CDR1 as SEHNR and CDR2 as FQNEAQ (reference sequence). Trimming took 1 base from V and 6 from J, leaving 10 bases between them. The CDR3 sequence is 13 residues long. For the CDR3, the DNA is TGTGCCAGCAGCTTAGTTCTCGGGGTCGAGCAGTACTTC. Its translation: CASSLVLGVEQYF.

In DNA form, the CDR3 reads TGCACCGTGGGGCAGGAAGGCTACACCTTC. Amino acid sequence: CTVGQEGYTF. J is TRBJ1-2 and V is TRBV29-1; maybe TRBD1 (5 bases). This CDR3 has 10 residues. Looked up from germline, CDR1 is SQVTM and CDR2 is ANQGSEA.

The chain combines TRBV21-1 with TRBJ2-7; the table names TRBD1, a call not compared with the DNA. TRBV21-1 is annotated as a pseudogene. There are 14 residues in the CDR3. The CDR3 coding sequence is TGTGCCAGCGAGACCCGGGACACATCCTACGAGCAGTACTTC. Residues: CASETRDTSYEQYF.

This clone was observed at least ten times. The V gene is TRBV4-1, the J gene TRBJ1-6; 7 bases map to TRBD1. Germline CDR1 reads MGHRA; CDR2 reads YSYEKL. The CDR3 contains 18 residues. The junction had 15 bases not matched to a gene; V was cut back by 1 base and J by 9 bases. The chain's CDR3 is CASSQGARRRGPSSPLHF. CDR3 coding DNA: TGCGCCAGCAGCCAAGGCGCTCGACGAAGGGGGCCGAGTTCACCCCTCCACTTT.

This chain uses TRBV5-6 with TRBJ2-3, with 7 bases fitting TRBD1. Per germline, CDR1 SGHDT and CDR2 YYEEEE. V shed 2 bases, J shed 5 bases, and the junction held 11 bases outside the gene matches. The CDR3 has 16 amino acids. CDR3 protein: CASSLVWDSTKDTQYF. CDR3 nucleotide sequence: TGTGCCAGCAGCTTAGTCTGGGACAGTACAAAAGATACGCAGTATTTT.

The V gene is TRBV29-1, the J gene TRBJ1-1; maybe TRBD1 (5 bases). This CDR3 region has 13 residues. V gave up 7 bases and J gave up 4 bases, with 16 bases separating them. Per germline, CDR1 SQVTM and CDR2 ANQGSEA. The DNA for the CDR3 is TGCAGCGCCGGGGAGGGGCGGGTCACTGAAGCTTTCTTT. This encodes CSAGEGRVTEAFF.

The chain joins TRBV6-2 or TRBV6-3 to TRBJ1-2, with unresolved D. Germline V gene sequence: CDR1 MNHEY, CDR2 SVGEGT. The CDR3 runs 13 residues. Trimming stripped 6 bases from V and 3 bases from J, with 11 bases between. The CDR3 here is CASSEGKYYGYTF. The CDR3 DNA reads TGTGCCAGCAGCGAGGGAAAATACTATGGCTACACCTTC.

The genes are TRBV24-1 and TRBJ1-5; 9 nucleotides agree with TRBD1. CDR3 length: 16 residues. Losses at the gene ends were 3 bases for V and 3 bases for J; bases not matched to a gene: 5. CDR1 is KGHDR and CDR2 is SFDVKD in the germline V gene. CDR3: CATSDAGTGPNQPQHF. The CDR3 nucleotides are TGTGCCACCAGTGATGCCGGGACAGGGCCCAATCAGCCCCAGCATTTT.

A remark on this clone: The same CDR3 can be traced to other DNA sequences in this sample. The chain carries TRBV3-1 (or the pseudogene TRBV3-2) and TRBJ2-3; 10 bases are a match to TRBD2. The CDR3 covers 15 residues. CDR1 LGHDT and CDR2 YNNKEL come from the germline V gene (reference sequence). V was pared by 4 bases and J by 6 bases, with 7 bases of the junction left unmatched. The CDR3 nucleotides read TGTGCCAGCAGCCGAAGCGGGGGGGCCGGCGATACGCAGTATTTT. Translating gives CASSRSGGAGDTQYF.

This chain uses TRBV19 with TRBJ2-1, with 8 bases identical to TRBD2. Trimming removed 4 bases from V and 14 bases from J; junction bases left unmatched: 10. CDR1 LNHDA and CDR2 SQIVND come from the germline V gene (reference sequence). The CDR3 totals 13 residues. CDR3 loop: CASSTNSGKAEFF. CDR3 nucleotide sequence: TGTGCCAGTAGTACGAATAGCGGGAAGGCTGAGTTCTTC.

V is TRBV14 and J is TRBJ1-4; D may be TRBD1 (6 bases). Germline V CDR1 and CDR2: SGHDN, FVKESK. The germline V and J ends were trimmed by 1 base and 10 bases, with 22 bases remaining between them. The CDR3 consists of 17 residues. The CDR3 here is CASSQVRGHPFGGKLFF. CDR3 DNA: TGTGCCAGCAGCCAAGTCCGGGGACATCCATTTGGGGGAAAACTGTTTTTT.

This clone was seen once. The rearrangement links TRBV5-6 to TRBJ1-5; the D is unclear. V was trimmed by 0 bases and J by 5 bases, leaving 15 bases between them. The germline gives CDR1 SGHDT, CDR2 YYEEEE. The CDR3 covers 16 residues. CDR3 in amino acids: CASSLAGRGPDQPQHF. CDR3 nucleotides: TGTGCCAGCAGCTTGGCCGGTCGGGGTCCCGATCAGCCCCAGCATTTT. Using reference TRBV5-6 and TRBJ1-5 for the parts outside the CDR3, the full variable domain is DAGVTQSPTHLIKTRGQQVTLRCSPKSGHDTVSWYQQALGQGPQFIFQYYEEEERQRGNFPDRFSGHQFPNYSSELNVNALLLGDSALYLCASSLAGRGPDQPQHFGDGTRLSIL.

The CDR3 here is CASSLGRGVQPQHF. For the CDR3, the DNA is TGTGCCAGCAGCTTAGGGAGGGGAGTTCAGCCCCAGCATTTT. The chain combines TRBV7-2 with TRBJ1-5, with D tentatively TRBD1 (5 bases). The germline gives CDR1 SGHTA, CDR2 FQGNSA. This CDR3 spans 14 amino acids. V was shortened by 1 base and J by 6 bases, with 10 bases between the two germline ends.

This clone was seen once. The CDR3 region is CASSLARGYTGELFF. CDR3 nucleotides: TGTGCCAGCAGCTTAGCGCGGGGGTACACCGGGGAGCTGTTTTTT. The gene calls are TRBV7-2 and TRBJ2-2; TRBD2 agrees at 7 bases. J lost 3 bases, V lost 0 bases, and 1 base had no gene match. Per germline, CDR1 SGHTA and CDR2 FQGNSA. The CDR3 extends over 15 amino acids.

V usage is TRBV10-3 and J usage is TRBJ2-7; 15 bases are a match to TRBD2. The V gene's germline CDR1 is ENHRY and CDR2 SYGVKD. Losses at the gene ends were 3 bases for V and 5 bases for J; bases not matched to a gene: 8. The CDR3 is 17 amino acids. Written as DNA, the CDR3 is TGTGCCATCAGTGACCCCGGACTAGCGGGGGGGCACCACGAGCAGTACTTC. It encodes CAISDPGLAGGHHEQYF.

The rearrangement uses TRBV7-9 and TRBJ2-3; 11 bases are shared with TRBD2. The V gene's germline CDR1 is SEHNR and CDR2 FQNEAQ (reference sequence). The J segment lost 10 bases and the V segment lost 1 base, leaving 19 bases of the junction unmatched. The CDR3 totals 19 residues. CDR3 DNA sequence: TGTGCCAGCAGCTTAGATCGCAGGGGGCTACTAGCGGGGGAGATTCCGCAGTATTTT. Its translation is CASSLDRRGLLAGEIPQYF.

J is TRBJ2-3 and V is TRBV6-2 or TRBV6-3; TRBD1 matches 7 bases. CDR3 size: 18 residues. CDR1 and CDR2 (germline): MNHEY, SVGEGT. The J segment lost 0 bases and the V segment lost 2 bases, leaving 11 bases of the junction unmatched. In DNA, the CDR3 is TGTGCCAGCAGTTACGACCGACAGGGATCCACTAGCACAGATACGCAGTATTTT. It yields the protein CASSYDRQGSTSTDTQYF.